The 31 T cell receptor beta chains presented below share a single source sample, sequenced in a study of cytomegalovirus exposure and HLA in healthy donors. Vbeta (60) and Jbeta (13) primers were used in the PCR. Method: immunoSEQ multiplex PCR; TCRdb's copy keeps in-frame clones and lacks some. In the table there are 90,000 to 130,000 clones, less than 80% of which are singletons. The sample consisted of PBMCs. These receptor sequences come from a woman aged 30 to 39 in good health and CMV-seronegative.

This clone was seen a handful of times. This chain links TRBV15 with TRBJ1-5; 8 bases are a match to TRBD1. CDR1 and CDR2 (germline): LNHNV, YYDKDF (reference sequence). J lost 4 bases, V lost 3 bases, and 5 bases had no gene match. The CDR3 length is 15 residues. In DNA, the CDR3 is TGTGCCACCAGCAGGCTGACAGGGGAAAATCAGCCCCAGCATTTT. Translation gives CATSRLTGENQPQHF.

The chain combines TRBV6-4 with TRBJ2-2; the D gene is possibly TRBD1 (7 bases). Per germline, CDR1 MRHNA and CDR2 SNTAGT. Trimming took 4 bases from V and 5 from J, leaving 11 bases between them. This CDR3 contains 14 residues. DNA of the CDR3: TGTGCCAGCAGTGGACAGGGAGGAACCGGGGAGCTGTTTTTT. It codes for CASSGQGGTGELFF.

The chain uses TRBV7-3 and TRBJ2-2; possibly TRBD1 for D (6 bases). This CDR3 spans 16 amino acids. Germline CDR1 reads SGHTA; CDR2 reads FQGTGA. V lost 5 bases and J 1 base, leaving 14 bases between the germline ends. CDR3 bases: TGTGCCAGCAGCCCAGGGGTGGGGGAGAACACCGGGGAGCTGTTTTTT. Translating it yields CASSPGVGENTGELFF. Complete variable domain (other parts from reference TRBV7-3 and TRBJ2-2): GAGVSQTPSNKVTEKGKYVELRCDPISGHTALYWYRQSLGQGPEFLIYFQGTGAADDSGLPNDRFFAVRPEGSVSTLKIQRTERGDSAVYLCASSPGVGENTGELFFGEGSRLTVL.

The genes are TRBV9 and TRBJ1-5, with D unresolved. V was clipped by 6 bases and J by 0 bases, with 13 bases between them. CDR1 is SGDLS, CDR2 YYNGEE, per germline. This CDR3 is built from 15 residues. Here the CDR3 reads CASNEGTHSNQPQHF. DNA for the CDR3: TGTGCCAGCAATGAGGGAACCCATAGCAATCAGCCCCAGCATTTT.

This sequence joins TRBV11-2 and TRBJ1-4, with 8 bases lining up with TRBD1. With V trimmed by 5 bases and J by 7 bases, 6 bases remained unmatched. The germline V gene has CDR1 SGHAT and CDR2 FQNNGV. The CDR3 contains 14 residues. The CDR3 region is CASSQDRATEKLFF. In DNA form, the CDR3 reads TGTGCCAGCAGCCAGGACAGGGCGACTGAAAAACTGTTTTTT. The whole variable domain, remainder taken from reference TRBV11-2 and TRBJ1-4, is EAGVAQSPRYKIIEKRQSVAFWCNPISGHATLYWYQQILGQGPKLLIQFQNNGVVDDSQLPKDRFSAERLKGVDSTLKIQPAKLEDSAVYLCASSQDRATEKLFFGSGTQLSVL.

V usage is TRBV10-3 and J usage is TRBJ2-1, with 8 bases fitting TRBD2. The CDR3 is made up of 15 amino acids. Losses at the gene ends were 0 bases for V and 8 bases for J; bases not matched to a gene: 6. The germline gives CDR1 ENHRY, CDR2 SYGVKD. CDR3: CAISESKSSGHEQFF. The CDR3 DNA reads as TGTGCCATCAGTGAGTCTAAATCTAGCGGGCATGAGCAGTTCTTC.

This clone has only one observation. The V call is TRBV27, the J call TRBJ2-7; 11 bases are shared with TRBD2. Germline CDR1 and CDR2: MNHEY and SMNVEV (reference sequence). Unmatched junction bases numbered 7, after V lost 3 bases and J lost 9 bases. There are 14 residues in the CDR3. The CDR3 sequence is CASSFVGSGRVQYF. The CDR3 DNA follows: TGTGCCAGCAGTTTTGTCGGTAGCGGGAGGGTGCAGTACTTC.

The rearrangement links TRBV13 to TRBJ2-1, with 12 bases that match TRBD2. Germline V gene data show CDR1 as PRHDT and CDR2 as FYEKMQ (reference sequence). The CDR3 is 19 amino acids. The V segment lost 5 bases and the J segment 3 bases; nucleotides outside the gene matches: 14. This CDR3 reads CASSPGLAGTEEIYNEQFF. CDR3 nucleotides: TGTGCCAGCAGCCCCGGACTAGCGGGGACGGAAGAAATCTACAATGAGCAGTTCTTC.

The chain links TRBV25-1 to TRBJ2-7, with TRBD1 matching 10 bases. Germline V lookup: CDR1 MGHDK, CDR2 SYGVNS. This CDR3 has 15 amino acids. V was clipped by 5 bases and J by 4 bases; unmatched bases: 8. The DNA for the CDR3 is TGTGCCAGCAGTTTACCGGGACAGGGGTCATACGAGCAGTACTTC. This sequence encodes CASSLPGQGSYEQYF.

J is TRBJ2-7 and V is TRBV7-9; D remains ambiguous. Germline V gene lookup returns CDR1 SEHNR and CDR2 FQNEAQ (reference sequence). Between the trimmed V and J ends, which lost 0 bases and 3 bases, there was a span of 9 bases. This CDR3 has 14 residues. CDR3 protein: CASSLALHGYEQYF. CDR3 DNA sequence: TGTGCCAGCAGCTTAGCACTACACGGCTACGAGCAGTACTTC.

This clone has only a few counts. The gene calls are TRBV13 and TRBJ2-3, with TRBD2 matching over 7 bases. The CDR3 is made up of 16 amino acids. Trimming at V came to 2 bases and at J to 1 base, leaving 6 bases not matched to a gene. The germline V gene has CDR1 PRHDT and CDR2 FYEKMQ (reference sequence). CDR3 residues: CASSLWGGLGTDTQYF. In nucleotides, the CDR3 is TGTGCCAGCAGCTTATGGGGGGGTCTAGGCACAGATACGCAGTATTTT.

CDR3 nucleotides: TGTGCCAGCAGCTTAGCAAGGTGGACTAGTTTGGAGACCCAGTACTTC. Its translation: CASSLARWTSLETQYF. The V and J genes are TRBV7-9 and TRBJ2-5, with TRBD2 identical over 7 bases. Germline V gives CDR1 SEHNR, CDR2 FQNEAQ (reference sequence). After removal of 0 bases from V and 5 bases from J, the junction contained 9 bases not matched to a gene. The CDR3 runs to 16 residues.

This clone has a handful of counts. V is TRBV6-1 and J is TRBJ1-6; the D gene is possibly TRBD1 (6 bases). The germline V and J ends were trimmed by 6 bases and 8 bases, with 14 bases remaining between them. The CDR3 covers 14 residues. Per germline, CDR1 MNHNS and CDR2 SASEGT. The CDR3 region has the DNA TGTGCCAGCAGATCCCAGGGGAGGGATTCACCCCTCCACTTT. This encodes CASRSQGRDSPLHF.

The chain has TRBV4-1 and TRBJ1-2, with D possibly matching TRBD1 (5 bases). V lost 2 bases to trimming and J lost 6 bases, with 19 bases between them. Germline CDR1 MGHRA, CDR2 YSYEKL. This CDR3 has 16 residues. The CDR3 here is CASSQSTTAWRDGYTF. CDR3 coding DNA: TGCGCCAGCAGCCAATCCACGACAGCCTGGAGGGATGGCTACACCTTC.

This clone was observed a handful of times. The genes are TRBV7-8 and TRBJ2-5, with TRBD2 matching 11 bases. Germline V gene data show CDR1 as SGHVS and CDR2 as FQNEAQ. Trimming removed 2 bases from V and 4 bases from J; junction bases left unmatched: 3. This CDR3 has 15 residues. The chain's CDR3 is CASSLLAGGGETQYF. CDR3 nucleotide sequence: TGTGCCAGCAGCTTACTAGCGGGAGGTGGAGAGACCCAGTACTTC.

This clone was counted a few times. The chain uses TRBV7-9 and TRBJ2-3; the D gene is possibly TRBD2 (6 bases). The V and J ends lost 5 bases and 4 bases respectively, with 10 bases between them. From germline, CDR1 is SEHNR and CDR2 FQNEAQ (reference sequence). The CDR3 is 13 residues long. In DNA, the CDR3 is TGTGCCAGCAGCGAGACTAGTTCAGATACGCAGTATTTT. Its protein product is CASSETSSDTQYF.

The chain employs TRBV19 and TRBJ1-4; TRBD1 might be the D (6 bases). Deletions cut 7 bases from V and 6 bases from J, with 15 bases between. The CDR3 loop spans 14 amino acids. Looked up from germline, CDR1 is LNHDA and CDR2 is SQIVND (reference sequence). CDR3 in DNA: TGTGCCAGTAAGCAGGGGCACCGAGATGAAAAACTGTTTTTT. It codes for CASKQGHRDEKLFF.

This chain uses TRBV9 with TRBJ2-5, with TRBD2 matching over 8 bases. The CDR3 sequence is 14 residues long. The J segment lost 2 bases and the V segment lost 0 bases, leaving 0 bases of the junction unmatched. The germline gives CDR1 SGDLS, CDR2 YYNGEE. The CDR3 sequence is CASSVAGGQETQYF. The CDR3 DNA reads as TGTGCCAGCAGCGTAGCGGGAGGGCAAGAGACCCAGTACTTC.

V usage is TRBV7-8 and J usage is TRBJ2-7; 7 bases are a match to TRBD1. J gave up 3 bases and V 2 bases, and 13 bases lay outside the gene matches. This CDR3 spans 17 amino acids. Germline V gene data show CDR1 as SGHVS and CDR2 as FQNEAQ. This CDR3 is CASSLNTGATNFYEQYF. For the CDR3, the DNA is TGTGCCAGCAGCTTAAATACAGGGGCGACTAATTTCTACGAGCAGTACTTC.

The chain joins TRBV30 to TRBJ1-5; D is unresolved. In germline, CDR1 is GTSNPN, CDR2 SVGIG (reference sequence). The V end was cut by 0 bases, the J end by 5 bases, with 11 bases between. This CDR3 has 14 residues. CDR3 region: CAWSVLGRDQPQHF. The CDR3 nucleotides are TGTGCCTGGAGTGTACTGGGCAGAGATCAGCCCCAGCATTTT.

The chain has TRBV30 and TRBJ1-2; the D is unclear. This CDR3 comprises 13 residues. Trimming removed 1 base from V and 2 bases from J, with 8 bases in between. Germline V gene data show CDR1 as GTSNPN and CDR2 as SVGIG (reference sequence). The CDR3 here is CAWSGGLNYGYTF. As DNA, the CDR3 is TGTGCCTGGAGTGGAGGACTCAACTATGGCTACACCTTC.

This sequence joins TRBV7-3 and TRBJ2-1, with 10 bases fitting TRBD1. The CDR3 spans 15 residues. Germline V gives CDR1 SGHTA, CDR2 FQGTGA. The trim removed 5 bases at V and 6 bases at J, leaving 7 bases unmatched. CDR3 bases: TGTGCCAGCAGCGACCGGGACAGGGGTCTCAATGAGCAGTTCTTC. Translated, it gives CASSDRDRGLNEQFF.

This chain joins TRBV4-3 and TRBJ2-7; tentative D call: TRBD2 (6 bases). V gave up 3 bases and J gave up 1 base, with 16 bases separating them. Germline loops: CDR1 LGHNA, CDR2 YSLEER. This CDR3 spans 16 amino acids. The CDR3 is CASSHTRSGLSYEQYF. Here the CDR3 DNA reads TGCGCCAGCAGCCATACCAGAAGCGGGCTATCCTACGAGCAGTACTTC.

The rearrangement joins TRBV7-3 to TRBJ1-5; possibly TRBD1 for D (6 bases). The CDR3 is made up of 15 amino acids. V lost 0 bases and J 3 bases, leaving 9 bases between the germline ends. The germline gives CDR1 SGHTA, CDR2 FQGTGA. The CDR3 DNA reads as TGTGCCAGCAGCTTAACCGGACAGACCAATCAGCCCCAGCATTTT. Protein sequence: CASSLTGQTNQPQHF.

The V gene is TRBV9, the J gene TRBJ2-1, with TRBD2 identical over 9 bases. With 3 bases clipped from V and 4 bases from J, the junction kept 2 bases outside the gene matches. This CDR3 region has 14 residues. Per germline, CDR1 SGDLS and CDR2 YYNGEE. CDR3: CASSGSGRYNEQFF. The CDR3 region has the DNA TGTGCCAGCAGCGGTAGCGGGAGATACAATGAGCAGTTCTTC.

This chain links TRBV2 with TRBJ1-1; 9 bases agree with TRBD1. V trimming: 5 bases; J trimming: 3 bases; junction bases outside the gene matches: 7. Germline CDR1 and CDR2: SNHLY and FYNNEI. The CDR3 consists of 15 residues. The CDR3 is CASSLQGARDTEAFF. Here the CDR3 DNA reads TGTGCCAGCAGTTTACAGGGGGCGCGGGACACTGAAGCTTTCTTT.

The chain has TRBV28 and TRBJ2-7; D is perhaps TRBD2 (6 bases). This CDR3 spans 14 amino acids. The germline V and J ends were trimmed by 2 bases and 4 bases, with 12 bases remaining between them. Germline V CDR1 and CDR2: MDHEN, SYDVKM. The CDR3 bases are TGTGCCAGCAGTTTAACGGGAGCCCCTTACGAGCAGTACTTC. The encoded protein is CASSLTGAPYEQYF.

The gene calls are TRBV5-1 and TRBJ1-2, with 7 positions matching TRBD1. This CDR3 spans 15 amino acids. Germline lookup yields CDR1 SGHRS and CDR2 YFSETQ. Unmatched junction bases numbered 11, after V lost 4 bases and J lost 5 bases. The DNA of the CDR3 is TGCGCCAGCAGCCTGAGAACCGGGACAGAATATGGCTACACCTTC. Translation gives CASSLRTGTEYGYTF.

This clone was observed a few times. The V call is TRBV9, the J call TRBJ1-2; D may be TRBD1 (6 bases). V lost 2 bases and J 6 bases, leaving 20 bases between the germline ends. In germline, CDR1 is SGDLS, CDR2 YYNGEE. This CDR3 comprises 16 residues. CDR3 protein: CASSVGSGHRVHGYTF. The CDR3 DNA follows: TGTGCCAGCAGCGTGGGGTCGGGCCACAGGGTACATGGCTACACCTTC.

The J gene is TRBJ1-5, the V gene TRBV28; 9 nucleotides agree with TRBD1. The CDR3 loop spans 16 amino acids. Trimming took 6 bases from V and 6 from J; bases not matched to a gene: 12. The germline gives CDR1 MDHEN, CDR2 SYDVKM. For the CDR3, the DNA is TGTGCCAGCAGCCCCCCCGGACAGGGGTATAGTCAGCCCCAGCATTTT. This codes for CASSPPGQGYSQPQHF.

This clone showed up just a few times. This chain joins TRBV28 and TRBJ2-7; D might be TRBD2 (5 bases). The CDR3 spans 14 residues. The germline CDR1 and CDR2 sequences are MDHEN and SYDVKM. Trimming cost V 7 bases and J 2 bases, with 15 bases left between them. Here the CDR3 reads CASKDQAGPYEQYF. The CDR3 coding sequence is TGTGCCAGCAAAGACCAGGCGGGCCCCTACGAGCAGTACTTC. The full variable domain, its missing parts supplied by reference TRBV28 and TRBJ2-7, is DVKVTQSSRYLVKRTGEKVFLECVQDMDHENMFWYRQDPGLGLRLIYFSYDVKMKEKGDIPEGYSVSREKKERFSLILESASTNQTSMYLCASKDQAGPYEQYFGPGTRLTVT.